The sequence of this T cell receptor beta chain was determined in a study of T cells after yellow fever vaccination. TCRdb analysed the 5' RACE reads with MiXCR anew, one entry per CDR3 protein. The table lists hundreds of thousands of distinct CDR3 sequences, about 19% of them singletons. The CDR3 is made up of 13 amino acids. V lost 8 bases to trimming and J lost 8 bases, with 16 bases between them. Germline V lookup: CDR1 MNHEY, CDR2 SMNVEV (reference sequence). This clonotype was observed a handful of times. Sample: PBMCs, taken before the yellow fever booster vaccination. The TCR originated in a man between 18 and 35 years old who received the YFV17D yellow fever vaccine. This chain connects TRBV27 to TRBJ2-1, with D possibly called TRBD1 or TRBD2 (5 bases each). In DNA form, the CDR3 reads TGTGCCAGCGGCCTGGGGGTAGCCTATGAGCAGTTCTTC. Protein sequence: CASGLGVAYEQFF.